The rows below give T cell receptor beta chains drawn from one sample of a study of shared clonotypes between healthy human individuals. This table comes from immunoSEQ multiplex PCR, and its TCRdb copy is limited to in-frame clones, with some not included. The sample has about 2.2 million clones; roughly 95% are singletons. Source material: naive CD8+ T cells from PBMCs. The receptors come from a man between 18 and 35 years old in good health. Some clones in this sample may be carry-over from other donors' samples. Each CDR3 is given with its conserved first and last residue. D genes are given only for firm matches. A row's size may be missing; if present it is once, few, many or a size class.

length: 17; J: TRBJ2-2; V: TRBV28; D: TRBD2; size: NA; DNA: TGTGCCAGCAGTTTAGGCGCGGGAGGGCTTGCGACCGGGGAGCTGTTTTTT; CDR3: CASSLGAGGLATGELFF
length: 13; J: TRBJ2-4; V: TRBV13; D: NA; size: NA; DNA: TGTGCCAGCAGCTTAGGAGCCAAAAACATTCAGTACTTC; CDR3: CASSLGAKNIQYF
length: 15; J: TRBJ2-7; V: TRBV27; D: TRBD1; size: NA; DNA: TGTGCCAGCTCCCCTCCGGGACAGAGGGCCTACGAGCAGTACTTC; CDR3: CASSPPGQRAYEQYF
length: 12; J: TRBJ2-7; V: TRBV7-2; D: NA; size: NA; DNA: TGTGCCAGCAGCTTACCGTCCTACGAGCAGTACTTC; CDR3: CASSLPSYEQYF
length: 15; J: TRBJ2-7; V: TRBV10-2; D: TRBD1; size: NA; DNA: TGCGCCAGCAGGGACAGGGGTTCCCTCCTCTACGAGCAGTACTTC; CDR3: CASRDRGSLLYEQYF
length: 13; J: TRBJ2-1; V: TRBV9; D: TRBD2; size: NA; DNA: TGTGCCAGCAGCCCCCAGGGCAGCGGGGGGACCTTCTTC; CDR3: CASSPQGSGGTFF
length: 13; J: TRBJ2-3; V: TRBV28; D: NA; size: NA; DNA: TGTGCCAGCAGTTTGATCCCGGCCGATACGCAGTATTTT; CDR3: CASSLIPADTQYF
length: 14; J: TRBJ2-2; V: TRBV6-6; D: TRBD2; size: NA; DNA: TGTGCCAGCACCCTGAGCGGGGCAGCGAGGGAGCTGTTTTTT; CDR3: CASTLSGAARELFF
length: 14; J: TRBJ1-2; V: TRBV7-3; D: NA; size: NA; DNA: TGTGCCAGCAGCCCGAGATCAGGCAACTATGGCTACACCTTC; CDR3: CASSPRSGNYGYTF
length: 18; J: TRBJ2-1; V: TRBV27; D: TRBD2; size: NA; DNA: TGTGCCAGCAGTTTGGCGATTCCGGGACTAGGGGGGAACAATGAGCAGTTCTTC; CDR3: CASSLAIPGLGGNNEQFF
length: 11; J: TRBJ2-1; V: TRBV7-9; D: NA; size: NA; DNA: TGTGCCAGCAGAATAGACAATGAGCAGTTCTTC; CDR3: CASRIDNEQFF
length: 16; J: TRBJ2-5; V: TRBV18; D: TRBD2; size: NA; DNA: TGTGCCAGCTCACCTGGGACTAGCGGGCGCGGAGAGACCCAGTACTTC; CDR3: CASSPGTSGRGETQYF
length: 15; J: TRBJ2-7; V: TRBV6-5; D: TRBD2; size: NA; DNA: TGTGCCAGCAGCCCTCTAGCGGGAGCTTCCTACGAGCAGTACTTC; CDR3: CASSPLAGASYEQYF
length: 11; J: TRBJ2-7; V: TRBV29-1; D: NA; size: NA; DNA: TGCAGCGTGAGACAGAAGTACGAGCAGTACTTC; CDR3: CSVRQKYEQYF
length: 16; J: TRBJ2-7; V: TRBV7-9; D: NA; size: NA; DNA: TGTGCCAGCAGCTTAGCTTCGGTTCGGCAGGCCTACGAGCAGTACTTC; CDR3: CASSLASVRQAYEQYF
length: 14; J: TRBJ2-7; V: TRBV15; D: NA; size: NA; DNA: TGTGCCACCGGACGAGGTTGGGGGCCCTACGAGCAGTACTTC; CDR3: CATGRGWGPYEQYF
length: 15; J: TRBJ2-2; V: TRBV15; D: TRBD2; size: NA; DNA: TGTGCCACCAGCAGAGGAGCGGGAGACACCGGGGAGCTGTTTTTT; CDR3: CATSRGAGDTGELFF
length: 15; J: TRBJ2-3; V: TRBV9; D: NA; size: NA; DNA: TGTGCCAGCAGCGTCGATGGACTTAAGGCAGATACGCAGTATTTT; CDR3: CASSVDGLKADTQYF
length: 14; J: TRBJ2-7; V: TRBV4-1; D: NA; size: NA; DNA: TGCGCCAGCAGCCCGATGTTGGACACCTACGAGCAGTACTTC; CDR3: CASSPMLDTYEQYF
length: 14; J: TRBJ1-2; V: TRBV7-9; D: TRBD1; size: few; DNA: TGTGCCAGCAGCACGAGACAGGGAGCCTATGGCTACACCTTC; CDR3: CASSTRQGAYGYTF
length: 16; J: TRBJ2-1; V: TRBV2; D: NA; size: NA; DNA: TGTGCCAGCAGTGGCTGGCGACCCACCGCGGGCAATGAGCAGTTCTTC; CDR3: CASSGWRPTAGNEQFF
length: 14; J: TRBJ1-1; V: TRBV27; D: NA; size: NA; DNA: TGTGCCAGCAGGGAAGGGGCAAGGGATAATGAAGCTTTCTTT; CDR3: CASREGARDNEAFF
length: 17; J: TRBJ2-7; V: TRBV5-1; D: NA; size: NA; DNA: TGCGCCAGCAGCTGGGATACCACTAGCACTGTAACCTACGAGCAGTACTTC; CDR3: CASSWDTTSTVTYEQYF
length: 16; J: TRBJ2-3; V: TRBV13; D: TRBD1; size: NA; DNA: TGTGCCAGTACCCAAAGCCGGGACAGCCGCACAGATACGCAGTATTTT; CDR3: CASTQSRDSRTDTQYF
length: 15; J: TRBJ2-1; V: TRBV4-1; D: NA; size: NA; DNA: TGCGCCAGCAGCCACCGGGATCCAGTCCCACGTGAGCAGTTCTTC; CDR3: CASSHRDPVPREQFF
length: 12; J: TRBJ1-1; V: TRBV29-1; D: TRBD1; size: NA; DNA: TGCAGCGGTTTCACAGGGGGAAGTGAAGCTTTCTTT; CDR3: CSGFTGGSEAFF
length: 17; J: TRBJ2-7; V: TRBV2; D: NA; size: NA; DNA: TGTGCCAGCAGTGAAGCAGGGCCTACCACCGACTCCTACGAGCAGTACTTC; CDR3: CASSEAGPTTDSYEQYF
length: 13; J: TRBJ2-7; V: TRBV28; D: NA; size: NA; DNA: TGTGCCAGCAGACGGGACTTCCCCTACGAGCAGTACTTC; CDR3: CASRRDFPYEQYF
length: 14; J: TRBJ2-7; V: TRBV28; D: NA; size: NA; DNA: TGTGCCAGCTGTTATTACAGGGGGGGGCTCGAGCAGTACTTC; CDR3: CASCYYRGGLEQYF
length: 12; J: TRBJ2-7; V: TRBV28; D: NA; size: NA; DNA: TGTGCCAGCAATCCGGGCTGGGGCGAGCAGTACTTC; CDR3: CASNPGWGEQYF